The clone carrying this T cell receptor beta chain showed up just once. What it binds is not known. Other DNA sequences within the sample encode an identical CDR3. The sample is drawn from a study of T cell responses to AZD1222 COVID-19 vaccine. Using immunoSEQ multiplex PCR, the repertoire was profiled, and TCRdb retains in-frame clones only, with some absent. This table holds 110,000 to 150,000 clones, around 88% found once. Broader study findings: Spike-specific TCR breadth rose after two AZD1222 doses, and depth rose as well. Only a handful of individuals given AZD1222 were seropositive at baseline. Donors skewed white British and female; clonal diversity was possibly underestimated. Repertoires were sampled only after the peak T cell response.

The CDR3 is made up of 14 amino acids. Germline V gives CDR1 KGHSH, CDR2 LQKENI. Losses at the gene ends were 3 bases for V and 2 bases for J; bases not matched to a gene: 1. The J gene is TRBJ2-1, the V gene TRBV18; 7 bases fit TRBD1. Sequencing used peripheral blood, obtained on day 0 of AZD1222 vaccination. This sequence was found in an adult in good health. CDR3 DNA: TGTGCCAGCTCACCGGGGACAGCCTACAATGAGCAGTTCTTC. Translated, it gives CASSPGTAYNEQFF. The whole variable domain, filled in from reference TRBV18 and TRBJ2-1, reads NAGVMQNPRHLVRRRGQEARLRCSPMKGHSHVYWYRQLPEEGLKFMVYLQKENIIDESGMPKERFSAEFPKEGPSILRIQQVVRGDSAAYFCASSPGTAYNEQFFGPGTRLTVL.